The 5 T cell receptor beta chains below all came from one sample that was sequenced in a study of OX40 agonist ivuxolimab in advanced cancers. Libraries were prepared by immunoSEQ multiplex PCR; TCRdb keeps only in-frame clonotypes and omits some of them. Of about 54,000 clones listed, roughly four fifths are singletons. The sequenced sample was CD4+ or CD8+ T cells sorted from blood, obtained in a trial of the OX40 agonist ivuxolimab. These receptors were collected from an adult with an advanced solid tumor such as melanoma, head and neck, liver or kidney cancer.

This clone was counted a single time. The CDR3 DNA reads TGTGCCAGCAGCGCGGACAGCAACACAGATACGCAGTATTTT. Amino acids: CASSADSNTDTQYF. V is TRBV9 and J is TRBJ2-3; the D gene is possibly TRBD1 (6 bases). The CDR3 has 14 residues. Trimming shortened V by 3 bases and J by 2 bases, and 10 bases separated the two germline ends. Per the germline V gene, CDR1 is SGDLS and CDR2 is YYNGEE. Using reference TRBV9 and TRBJ2-3 for the parts outside the CDR3, the full variable domain is DSGVTQTPKHLITATGQRVTLRCSPRSGDLSVYWYQQSLDQGLQFLIQYYNGEERAKGNILERFSAQQFPDLHSELNLSSLELGDSALYFCASSADSNTDTQYFGPGTRLTVL.

This chain joins TRBV5-4 and TRBJ2-1; 11 bases are a match to TRBD2. Germline CDR1 is SGHNT and CDR2 is YYREEE (reference sequence). The V and J ends lost 4 bases and 5 bases, in that order; junction bases with no gene match: 5. The CDR3 is 15 amino acids. The CDR3 sequence: CASSHSGRGDNEQFF. The DNA for the CDR3 is TGTGCCAGCAGCCATAGCGGGAGGGGGGACAATGAGCAGTTCTTC.

This clone was observed once. The chain links TRBV7-2 to TRBJ1-5, with TRBD1 as a possible D gene (6 bases). CDR3 length: 16 residues. CDR1 SGHTA and CDR2 FQGNSA come from the germline V gene. Deletions cut 1 base from V and 1 base from J, with 11 bases between. CDR3 sequence: CASSLVAGASNQPQHF. The CDR3 DNA is TGTGCCAGCAGCTTAGTGGCAGGGGCGAGCAATCAGCCCCAGCATTTT.

This clone was picked up one time. V is TRBV30 and J is TRBJ2-2; possible D gene TRBD2, 5 bases. The CDR3 is 12 residues long. Germline V lookup: CDR1 GTSNPN, CDR2 SVGIG (reference sequence). Trimming pared 3 bases from V and 6 bases from J, leaving 8 bases between. The DNA for the CDR3 is TGTGCCTGGAGGCGAGGGCCCGGGGAGCTGTTTTTT. This encodes CAWRRGPGELFF.

Comments on this clone: This sample includes further DNA sequences coding for the same CDR3. The V call is TRBV2, the J call TRBJ2-6, with 12 bases identical to TRBD1. V shed 6 bases and J 3 bases; nucleotides not matched to a gene: 27. Germline CDR1 is SNHLY and CDR2 is FYNNEI. This CDR3 is 24 amino acids long. CDR3 residues: CASRRGRGPAGDRGRVSGANVLTF. CDR3 sequence (DNA): TGTGCCAGCAGAAGGGGTAGAGGTCCGGCTGGGGACAGGGGGCGAGTAAGTGGGGCCAACGTCCTGACTTTC.